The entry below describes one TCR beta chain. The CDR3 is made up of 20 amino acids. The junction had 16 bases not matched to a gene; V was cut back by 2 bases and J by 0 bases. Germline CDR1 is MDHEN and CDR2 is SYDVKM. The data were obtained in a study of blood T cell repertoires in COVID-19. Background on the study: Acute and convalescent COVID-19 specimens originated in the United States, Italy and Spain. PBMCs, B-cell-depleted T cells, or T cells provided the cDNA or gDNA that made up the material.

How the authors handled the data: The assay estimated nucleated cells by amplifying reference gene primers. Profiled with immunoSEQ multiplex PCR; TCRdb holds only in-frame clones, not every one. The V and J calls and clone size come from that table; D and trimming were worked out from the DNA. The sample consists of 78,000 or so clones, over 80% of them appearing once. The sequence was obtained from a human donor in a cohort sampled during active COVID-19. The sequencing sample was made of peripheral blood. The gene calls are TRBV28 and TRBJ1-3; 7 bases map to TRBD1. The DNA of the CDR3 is TGTGCCAGCAGTTTAATCCCCCAAGGGGGCATCTATAGCTCTGGAAACACCATATATTTT. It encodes CASSLIPQGGIYSSGNTIYF.